This TCR beta chain is drawn from a study of vaccination and CD4 T cells after COVID-19. Study background: Cultures serving as controls received a peptide pool (CEFX or HIV-1 Nef) or no peptide.

CDR1 is MNHNS, CDR2 SASEGT, per germline. Deletions cut 7 bases from V and 1 base from J, with 10 bases between. The CDR3 has 13 residues. This clonotype was observed a few times. Its antigen is unidentified. Cultured CD4+ T-cell DNA underwent Oncomine TCR Beta short-read sequencing. Extraction of genomic DNA was performed on cultured CD4+ T cells. One entry per CDR3 protein, called by TCRdb with MiXCR from the PCR reads. Of 3,000 or so distinct CDR3 sequences listed, roughly a fifth are singletons. Treatment described: approximately 10-day PBMC culture with coronavirus spike peptide pools or control peptides (ViraFEST assay). Peptide-pool expansion of antigen-specific T cells preceded TCR sequencing in ViraFEST.

Sequencing was carried out using CD4+ T cells from blood, cultured in vitro. The receptor was isolated from a human donor who had recovered from COVID-19. J is TRBJ1-2 and V is TRBV6-1, with D tentatively TRBD1 (5 bases). The CDR3 loop is CASTRQNNYGYTF. The CDR3 DNA sequence: TGTGCCAGCACTCGACAGAATAACTATGGCTACACCTTC.